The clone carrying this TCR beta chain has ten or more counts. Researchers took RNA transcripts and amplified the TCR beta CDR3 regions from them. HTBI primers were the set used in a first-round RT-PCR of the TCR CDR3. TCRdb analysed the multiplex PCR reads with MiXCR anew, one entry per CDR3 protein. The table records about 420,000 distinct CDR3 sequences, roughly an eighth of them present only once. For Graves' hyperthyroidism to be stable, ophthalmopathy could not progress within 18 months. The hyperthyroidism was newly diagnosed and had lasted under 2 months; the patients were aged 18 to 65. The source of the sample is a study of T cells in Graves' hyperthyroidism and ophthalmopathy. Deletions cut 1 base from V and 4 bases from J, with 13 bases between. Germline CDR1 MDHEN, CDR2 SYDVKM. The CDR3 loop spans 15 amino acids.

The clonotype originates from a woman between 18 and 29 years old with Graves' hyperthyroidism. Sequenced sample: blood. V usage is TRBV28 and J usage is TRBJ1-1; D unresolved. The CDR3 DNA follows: TGTGCCAGCAGTTTATTTACGGGTCGGGTCACTGAAGCTTTCTTT. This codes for CASSLFTGRVTEAFF.